This T cell receptor (beta chain) was sequenced during a study of blood T cell repertoires in COVID-19 (dated by TCRdb to between 2020 and 2021). Study-level background: Samples from collaborators originated in the United States, Italy and Spain and spanned both the acute and convalescent phases of COVID-19. Subjects who had been exposed to COVID-19, were actively infected with it, or had recovered from it provided the deeply sampled blood TCRbeta repertoires that made up the dataset. Samples were obtained from the ongoing ImmuneRACE study (first 160 participants) and from 950 to 1,500 subjects provided by 6 global collaborators. A freely available public database, intended as a resource for researchers studying the immune response to SARS-CoV-2, is where the repertoires were released. A de-identified subject ID, COVID-19 status, age in years and sex were almost always included in the sample metadata. The material from the prospective study consisted of cDNA or gDNA derived from T cells, B-cell-depleted T cells, or PBMCs. Where HLA class I and class II types were available, the types were taken from metadata supplied by the sample provider, not from assay-based typing.

On this clone itself: Its antigen is unknown. Nothing much larger sits one base from this clone, and base qualities are not available.

The full study reports these points: How much clinical and demographic metadata was included differed by source and by participant, and the metadata was provided uncurated.

The collaborating institutions used their own protocols to collect whole blood in K2EDTA tubes. For TCRbeta analysis, collaborators shipped samples in one of three forms: frozen whole blood, isolated PBMCs, or DNA extracted from either of those sample types. CDR1 and CDR2, looked up from the germline V gene (reference sequence), are SGHKS and YYEKEE. V lost 1 base and J lost 3 bases, and the count of bases not matched to a germline gene is 11. From the cysteine up to the phenylalanine, the CDR3 has a length of 17 residues. This entry keeps only the CDR3 DNA: 51 bases, framed from base 1. The immunoSEQ Assay, a bias-controlled multiplex PCR, was used to amplify TCRbeta CDR3 regions from genomic DNA. In the authors' own workflow: Within the assay, amplification of reference gene primers was used to estimate how many nucleated cells each sample contained. Sequence reads were collapsed and filtered to measure the absolute abundance of every unique TCRbeta CDR3 rearrangement. For each sample, productive Simpson clonality was calculated as the square root of Simpson's diversity index across productive rearrangements. TCRdb stores this immuneACCESS table with in-frame sequences only. Part of the clones is absent; in the studies checked, under half of the shortfall reflects unresolved V genes, and no reason is known for the rest. For V, J and clone size, that table is used; D and trimming come from the DNA. The sample table holds 40,000 to 60,000 clones, of which roughly nine tenths were seen once. Less than 6.5% of the sample is in the top ten clones.

The sequence was obtained from a man between 35 and 55 years old with active COVID-19. The sequenced sample was peripheral blood. The V gene is TRBV5-5 and the J gene is TRBJ2-7, and TRBD2 matches 9 of the central bases. This receptor carries the CDR3 CASSLRYEASGNYEQYF. The DNA sequence is TGTGCCAGCAGCTTGAGGTACGAGGCTAGCGGGAACTACGAGCAGTACTTC.